The 8 T cell receptor beta chains below come from one sample, sequenced in a study of blood T cell repertoires in COVID-19. Some clones are missing from TCRdb's copy, which holds only in-frame ones; the method was immunoSEQ multiplex PCR. This sample has about 440,000 clones, with about 90% found just once. The sample was PBMCs or T cells enriched from blood (not recorded which). Receptor source: a woman aged 18-29 years with acute COVID-19.

This clone came up once. The rearrangement uses TRBV28 and TRBJ2-4; unclear D gene. Per germline, CDR1 MDHEN and CDR2 SYDVKM. V was cut by 5 bases and J by 7 bases, with 12 bases left in between. The CDR3 length is 13 residues. CDR3 nucleotide sequence: TGTGCCAGCAGTCCCCCAGACGGGAACATTCAGTACTTC. Translating gives CASSPPDGNIQYF.

The chain recombines TRBV5-4 with TRBJ2-1, with D perhaps matching TRBD2 (5 bases). The germline CDR1 and CDR2 sequences are SGHNT and YYREEE (reference sequence). Trimming took 4 bases from V and 6 from J, leaving 14 bases between them. CDR3 size: 14 residues. The CDR3 DNA is TGTGCCAGCAGCGAGGGTCCTATCCCCAATGAGCAGTTCTTC. This codes for CASSEGPIPNEQFF.

V is TRBV11-2 and J is TRBJ2-1; 7 bases fit TRBD1. Germline CDR1 and CDR2: SGHAT and FQNNGV. The CDR3 is made up of 16 amino acids. V was pared by 5 bases and J by 0 bases, with 7 bases of the junction left unmatched. The CDR3 DNA reads as TGTGCCAGCAGCGGGGACCGGACAGGCTCCTACAATGAGCAGTTCTTC. Its protein is CASSGDRTGSYNEQFF.

This chain connects TRBV23-1 to TRBJ2-6; D gene ambiguous. TRBV23-1 counts as an open reading frame of uncertain function. With 4 bases removed from V and 2 bases from J, the gap between germline ends came to 6 bases. This CDR3 spans 14 amino acids. The CDR3 DNA sequence: TGCGCCAGCAGTCGGAGAACTGGGGCCAACGTCCTGACTTTC. It codes for CASSRRTGANVLTF.

The chain has TRBV2 and TRBJ2-7; 8 bases are a match to TRBD1. Germline trimming cut 6 bases from V and 5 bases from J; bases unmatched to any gene: 12. The CDR3 contains 15 residues. Germline assignment: CDR1 SNHLY and CDR2 FYNNEI. CDR3: CASRGRGPLEDEQYF. CDR3 nucleotide sequence: TGTGCCAGCAGGGGCAGGGGGCCGCTCGAAGACGAGCAGTACTTC.

The V and J genes are TRBV10-3 and TRBJ2-1; possibly TRBD2 for D (6 bases). Germline assignment: CDR1 ENHRY and CDR2 SYGVKD. Trimming pared 2 bases from V and 4 bases from J, leaving 15 bases between. The CDR3 contains 16 residues. The CDR3: CAISEPVGGTYNEQFF. DNA of the CDR3: TGTGCCATCAGTGAGCCGGTGGGGGGAACTTACAATGAGCAGTTCTTC.

CDR3 in DNA: TGTGCCAGCAGCTTGGCCGCCAGTTCTGGAAACACCATATATTTT. It specifies CASSLAASSGNTIYF. The chain links TRBV5-6 to TRBJ1-3; D gene unclear. Between the trimmed V and J ends, which lost 0 bases and 1 base, there was a span of 8 bases. The CDR3 spans 15 residues. CDR1 and CDR2 from the germline V gene are SGHDT and YYEEEE.

This sequence joins TRBV6-7 and TRBJ2-6, with D possibly matching TRBD2 (6 bases). TRBV6-7 is an ORF; its function is uncertain. With 2 bases removed from V and 0 bases from J, the gap between germline ends came to 17 bases. The CDR3 has 19 amino acids. The CDR3 DNA reads TGTGCCAGCAGTTACCCCCCGGAGGGGACCTTCTCTGGGGCCAACGTCCTGACTTTC. Protein: CASSYPPEGTFSGANVLTF.